Listed below are T cell receptor beta chains from one sample, sequenced in a study of post-analysis software for immune sequencing data. TCRdb used MiXCR to reprocess the PCR reads, holding one entry per CDR3 protein. The table records about 460,000 distinct CDR3 sequences, roughly 45% of them present only once. Sequencing input: blood. Receptors originate from a girl between 10 and 17 years old with multiple sclerosis. Both conserved end residues are part of each CDR3. D genes are given only for firm matches. Clone size, where shown, is once, few, many, or a class for clones that have expanded.

v_call,j_call,cdr3_length,clone_size,d_call,cdr3_aa,cdr3_nt
TRBV7-2,TRBJ1-4,14,.,.,CASSFTGLGEKRFF,TGTGCCAGCAGCTTTACAGGCCTTGGTGAAAAACGGTTTTTT
TRBV28,TRBJ2-7,16,few,.,CASSLWGGPSSYEQYF,TGTGCCAGCAGTTTATGGGGGGGCCCTAGCTCCTACGAGCAGTACTTC
TRBV10-2,TRBJ2-7,14,.,TRBD2,CASAGTSARREQYF,TGCGCCAGCGCCGGGACTAGCGCTCGCCGTGAGCAGTACTTC
TRBV7-8,TRBJ2-7,14,once,.,CASSLTLSADEQYF,TGTGCCAGCAGCTTAACTCTCAGCGCCGACGAGCAGTACTTC
TRBV20-1,TRBJ2-3,15,.,.,CSASSDTLSTDTQYF,TGCAGTGCTAGCTCAGACACTCTCAGCACAGATACGCAGTATTTT
TRBV20-1,TRBJ2-5,14,.,TRBD1,CSARTGSPYAEQYF,TGCAGTGCTCGGACAGGGAGCCCTTACGCTGAGCAGTACTTC
TRBV6-5,TRBJ2-5,14,once,.,CASSYSGVRETQYF,TGTGCCAGCAGTTACTCGGGGGTTCGGGAGACCCAGTACTTC
TRBV15,TRBJ2-3,14,.,.,CATSREEGPDTQYF,TGTGCCACCAGCAGAGAGGAAGGCCCAGATACGCAGTATTTT
TRBV5-6,TRBJ2-3,13,.,.,CASSQGFTDTQYF,TGTGCCAGCAGCCAGGGGTTCACAGATACGCAGTATTTT
TRBV5-1,TRBJ2-5,14,.,.,CASSLALEPETQYF,TGCGCCAGCAGCTTGGCCCTGGAACCGGAGACCCAGTACTTC
TRBV29-1,TRBJ1-2,13,.,.,CSVDDGENYGYTF,TGCAGCGTTGACGATGGGGAAAACTATGGCTACACCTTC
TRBV10-3,TRBJ2-1,17,few,TRBD2,CAISVLAGGKNYNEQFF,TGTGCCATCAGTGTTCTAGCGGGAGGGAAAAACTACAATGAGCAGTTCTTC
TRBV9,TRBJ1-1,17,few,.,CASSERPGVIMNTEAFF,TGTGCCAGCAGCGAACGACCAGGCGTTATCATGAACACTGAAGCTTTCTTT
TRBV29-1,TRBJ2-3,14,.,TRBD2,CSPRLAAPPDTQYF,TGCAGCCCTAGGCTAGCGGCCCCCCCAGATACGCAGTATTTT
TRBV4-1,TRBJ2-2,15,.,TRBD1,CASSRDRDITGELFF,TGCGCCAGCAGCCGGGACAGGGACATCACCGGGGAGCTGTTTTTT
TRBV6-6,TRBJ1-2,13,.,.,CASSYSGRYGYTF,TGTGCCAGCAGTTACTCGGGGAGGTATGGCTACACCTTC
TRBV7-8,TRBJ2-1,12,few,.,CASTLSVHEQFF,TGTGCCAGCACCTTGTCGGTCCATGAGCAGTTCTTC
TRBV20-1,TRBJ1-1,15,once,TRBD1,CSAPRAGQAGTEAFF,TGCAGTGCCCCACGGGCCGGACAGGCGGGCACTGAAGCTTTCTTT
TRBV7-9,TRBJ2-1,18,few,TRBD2,CASSRGLAGEQRSNEQFF,TGTGCCAGCAGCCGCGGACTAGCGGGAGAACAACGGAGCAATGAGCAGTTCTTC
TRBV20-1,TRBJ2-3,14,.,TRBD2,CSAFGTTQRDTQYF,TGCAGTGCATTCGGGACTACTCAGAGAGATACGCAGTATTTT
TRBV12-3/TRBV12-4,TRBJ2-1,16,.,TRBD2,CASSPGLAGGGNEQFF,TGTGCCAGCAGCCCAGGACTAGCGGGAGGAGGCAATGAGCAGTTCTTC
TRBV7-2,TRBJ2-6,17,.,TRBD1,CASTTGTGGAGANVLTF,TGTGCCAGCACCACCGGGACAGGGGGCGCTGGGGCCAACGTCCTGACTTTC
TRBV9,TRBJ2-6,19,few,.,CASSADGRTEAPWANVLTF,TGTGCCAGCAGCGCAGACGGGAGGACAGAAGCCCCCTGGGCCAACGTCCTGACTTTC
TRBV7-9,TRBJ1-2,13,.,.,CASSFRVTYGYTF,TGTGCCAGCAGCTTCAGGGTAACCTATGGCTACACCTTC
TRBV6-5,TRBJ1-4,16,.,.,CASSHEPVSSNEKLFF,TGTGCCAGCAGCCACGAACCGGTCAGCAGCAATGAAAAACTGTTTTTT
TRBV4-2,TRBJ2-1,16,few,TRBD2,CASSQDPAGGYNEQFF,TGTGCCAGCAGCCAAGATCCAGCGGGAGGGTACAATGAGCAGTTCTTC
TRBV6-5,TRBJ2-1,17,.,.,CASSYEVAGLEYNEQFF,TGTGCCAGCAGTTACGAGGTCGCGGGATTAGAGTACAATGAGCAGTTCTTC